This TCR beta chain appears in the sequencing data of a study of naive and memory T cell subsets. TCR cDNA received a 3' ligated oligonucleotide that carried a UMI. Adult healthy volunteers gave 2.5 ml peripheral blood for whole-blood RNA. Unsorted total RNA, roughly 1 to 1,100 ng, was DNase treated before reverse transcription. V lost 5 bases and J lost 3, with 14 bases in between. CDR1 MNHEY and CDR2 SVGAGI come from the germline V gene. This CDR3 contains 14 residues. This clonotype turned up a few times. Four PCR rounds used nested alpha and beta constant region primers plus the SP2 primer. Alpha and beta constant region primers primed reverse transcription for blood and skin samples. Each CDR3 protein is one row after TCRdb ran MiXCR on the 5' RACE reads. This sample has some 60,000 distinct CDR3 sequences, with 8% found just once.

V gene TRBV6-5 combines with J gene TRBJ2-7; weak D call: TRBD1 (6 bases). The receptor comes from a female donor in good health. CDR3 residues: CASSPQDRFYEQYF. In nucleotides, the CDR3 is TGTGCCAGCAGTCCTCAGGACAGATTCTACGAGCAGTACTTC.